These 31 T cell receptor beta chains were all obtained from the same sample, sequenced in a study of CXCR3-negative and CXCR3-positive naive CD8 T cells. Preparation of TRB cDNA libraries relied on 5' RACE carrying UMI labels. TCRdb re-called the 5' RACE reads and gives one entry per CDR3 protein, without DNA. In all, the sample yields about 98,000 distinct CDR3 sequences. Findings of the study overall: Hydrophobicity of TRB CDR3s was greater in CXCR3-positive naive cells than in CXCR3-negative naive cells.

Antigens for these TCRs are unknown. The specimen was naive CXCR3+ CD8+ T cells from blood. Specified subset: CD45RO-CCR7+CD27+CD95- naive CD8+ T cells expressing CXCR3 (TNR3+). The receptor set was obtained from a human donor in good health. Some clones in this sample may be carry-over from other donors' samples.

CDR3 in amino acids: CASSQEGRSNEKLFF. This chain joins TRBV14 and TRBJ1-4; TCRdb reports TRBD1, a call that lacks DNA to check it against. The CDR3 is 15 residues long. CDR1 and CDR2 (germline): SGHDN, FVKESK. Full variable domain (remainder filled in from reference TRBV14 and TRBJ1-4): EAGVTQFPSHSVIEKGQTVTLRCDPISGHDNLYWYRRVMGKEIKFLLHFVKESKQDESGMPNNRFLAERTGGTYSTLKVQPAELEDSGVYFCASSQEGRSNEKLFFGSGTQLSVL.

CDR3 protein: CASSFERWGDTGGLFF. This chain links TRBV28 with TRBJ2-2; there is no DNA to check the TCRdb D call of TRBD1. CDR1 is MDHEN and CDR2 is SYDVKM in the germline V gene. The CDR3 extends over 16 amino acids.

The chain couples TRBV7-8 to TRBJ2-7; TCRdb's D call, TRBD2, is unchecked because there is no DNA. CDR3 length: 15 amino acids. CDR1 is SGHVS and CDR2 is FQNEAQ in the germline V gene. The CDR3 spells CASSFGPSGTYEQYF.

The chain joins TRBV5-1 to TRBJ1-1. This CDR3 contains 11 residues. From germline, CDR1 is SGHRS and CDR2 YFSETQ. The chain's CDR3 is CASSWGHEAFF.

The chain carries TRBV6-4 and TRBJ2-5; the TCRdb D gene call, TRBD2, has no DNA to confirm it. CDR1 and CDR2 from the germline V gene are MRHNA and SNTAGT. This CDR3 contains 15 residues. This CDR3 reads CASSWQAGAQETQYF.

The chain employs TRBV27 and TRBJ2-4; TCRdb designates TRBD2, a call that cannot be tested without DNA. This CDR3 contains 12 residues. Germline V gene data show CDR1 as MNHEY and CDR2 as SMNVEV (reference sequence). The CDR3 spells CASSTSSSIQYF.

Here the CDR3 reads CASSYGRGSAEQYF. The V and J genes are TRBV6-2 or TRBV6-3 and TRBJ2-7; there is no DNA to check the TCRdb D call of TRBD2. The CDR3 extends over 14 amino acids. Germline CDR1 reads MNHEY; CDR2 reads SVGEGT.

The chain recombines TRBV28 with TRBJ2-6; the TCRdb call, TRBD1, lacks DNA for checking. Looked up from germline, CDR1 is MDHEN and CDR2 is SYDVKM. There are 19 residues in the CDR3. CDR3 region: CASSSPTGTGKAGANVLTF.

The chain couples TRBV28 to TRBJ2-2; TCRdb gives TRBD1 as the D gene, but with no DNA this cannot be confirmed. CDR1 and CDR2 (germline): MDHEN, SYDVKM. This CDR3 region has 17 residues. The CDR3 spells CAGSSPRAGFGTGELFF. Drawing the rest from reference TRBV28 and TRBJ2-2, the complete variable domain is DVKVTQSSRYLVKRTGEKVFLECVQDMDHENMFWYRQDPGLGLRLIYFSYDVKMKEKGDIPEGYSVSREKKERFSLILESASTNQTSMYLCAGSSPRAGFGTGELFFGEGSRLTVL.

The chain carries TRBV10-2 and TRBJ2-2; TCRdb designates TRBD2, a call that cannot be tested without DNA. This CDR3 contains 17 residues. CDR1 and CDR2 from the germline V gene are WSHSY and SAAADI. The CDR3 here is CASSALVAGGNTGELFF.

The chain combines TRBV6-2 or TRBV6-3 with TRBJ1-1; TCRdb calls TRBD1, which cannot be checked without DNA. The CDR3 loop spans 15 amino acids. Germline CDR1 and CDR2: MNHEY and SVGEGT. The CDR3 sequence: CASSFTGQWNTEAFF.

The chain is built from TRBV11-2 and TRBJ1-2; the TRBD1 assignment by TCRdb is unverifiable without DNA. This CDR3 comprises 12 residues. Germline CDR1 and CDR2: SGHAT and FQNNGV. CDR3: CASGGDHYGYTF. The full variable domain, in which reference TRBV11-2 and TRBJ1-2 provide the parts outside the CDR3, is EAGVAQSPRYKIIEKRQSVAFWCNPISGHATLYWYQQILGQGPKLLIQFQNNGVVDDSQLPKDRFSAERLKGVDSTLKIQPAKLEDSAVYLCASGGDHYGYTFGSGTRLTVV.

J is TRBJ2-7 and V is TRBV24-1; without DNA, the TCRdb call of TRBD2 cannot be checked. The germline V gene has CDR1 KGHDR and CDR2 SFDVKD. CDR3 size: 16 residues. The CDR3 is CATSAASTGAVYEQYF.

The chain combines TRBV6-2 or TRBV6-3 with TRBJ2-7. This CDR3 is 13 amino acids long. Per the germline V gene, CDR1 is MNHEY and CDR2 is SVGEGT. CDR3 in amino acids: CASSYSDSYEQYF.

The V call is TRBV4-3, the J call TRBJ2-1; the D call of TRBD1 rests on TCRdb alone, since no DNA is present to check it. CDR3 length: 16 amino acids. The germline V gene encodes CDR1 LGHNA and CDR2 YSLEER. The chain's CDR3 is CASSQDWTGGGDEQFF.

This chain links TRBV7-9 with TRBJ2-7; the D call from TCRdb, TRBD2, cannot be confirmed without DNA. CDR3 length: 16 residues. Germline lookup yields CDR1 SEHNR and CDR2 FQNEAQ (reference sequence). The CDR3 region is CASSPRELGTSYEQYF. The full variable domain, with the rest looked up from reference TRBV7-9 and TRBJ2-7, is DTGVSQNPRHKITKRGQNVTFRCDPISEHNRLYWYRQTLGQGPEFLTYFQNEAQLEKSRLLSDRFSAERPKGSFSTLEIQRTEQGDSAMYLCASSPRELGTSYEQYFGPGTRLTVT.

J is TRBJ2-5 and V is TRBV29-1; TCRdb's assignment of TRBD1 cannot be checked, as there is no DNA. The CDR3 extends over 17 amino acids. Germline V CDR1 and CDR2: SQVTM, ANQGSEA. The CDR3 spells CSVVTNPGQGAGETQYF. The full variable domain, its missing parts supplied by reference TRBV29-1 and TRBJ2-5, is SAVISQKPSRDICQRGTSLTIQCQVDSQVTMMFWYRQQPGQSLTLIATANQGSEATYESGFVIDKFPISRPNLTFSTLTVSNMSPEDSSIYLCSVVTNPGQGAGETQYFGPGTRLLVL.

The chain uses TRBV20-1 and TRBJ2-2; as DNA is missing, the TRBD2 call by TCRdb cannot be tested. This CDR3 is built from 14 residues. Per the germline V gene, CDR1 is DFQATT and CDR2 is SNEGSKA (reference sequence). The CDR3 loop is CSARETSFGGELFF.

The chain employs TRBV4-3 and TRBJ2-7; TCRdb reports TRBD1, a call that lacks DNA to check it against. Germline V lookup: CDR1 LGHNA, CDR2 YSLEER. This CDR3 spans 15 amino acids. The CDR3 is CASSPGHQLSYEQYF.

The J gene is TRBJ2-2, the V gene TRBV6-2 or TRBV6-3; TCRdb picks TRBD2, but there is no DNA to check that call. The germline gives CDR1 MNHEY, CDR2 SVGEGT. The CDR3 spans 17 residues. CDR3 region: CASTRDSNTATTGELFF.

The genes are TRBV6-5 and TRBJ1-1. This CDR3 comprises 16 residues. Looked up from germline, CDR1 is MNHEY and CDR2 is SVGAGI. CDR3 sequence: CASSYSGPVSGAEAFF.

This chain uses TRBV7-9 with TRBJ2-7. CDR1 SEHNR and CDR2 FQNEAQ come from the germline V gene (reference sequence). The CDR3 has 16 residues. CDR3 amino acids: CASSRFTDRNSYEQYF. Looking up the rest from reference TRBV7-9 and TRBJ2-7 gives the full variable domain: DTGVSQNPRHKITKRGQNVTFRCDPISEHNRLYWYRQTLGQGPEFLTYFQNEAQLEKSRLLSDRFSAERPKGSFSTLEIQRTEQGDSAMYLCASSRFTDRNSYEQYFGPGTRLTVT.

The V gene is TRBV7-9, the J gene TRBJ2-1; the D gene TCRdb calls, TRBD1, cannot be checked with no DNA. Germline CDR1 and CDR2: SEHNR and FQNEAQ (reference sequence). This CDR3 is built from 14 residues. The CDR3 sequence is CASSLGTAYNEQFF.

This chain's CDR3 is CATFRGTGNTEAFF. The chain recombines TRBV28 with TRBJ1-1; TCRdb selects TRBD1, and the lack of DNA leaves this call unchecked. This CDR3 spans 14 amino acids. CDR1 and CDR2 from the germline V gene are MDHEN and SYDVKM.

The gene calls are TRBV13 and TRBJ1-4; the TCRdb D gene call, TRBD1, has no DNA to confirm it. There are 17 residues in the CDR3. Germline CDR1 and CDR2: PRHDT and FYEKMQ (reference sequence). The CDR3 here is CASSHPGQGATNEKLFF.

The chain employs TRBV20-1 and TRBJ2-7. From germline, CDR1 is DFQATT and CDR2 SNEGSKA (reference sequence). This CDR3 is 13 amino acids long. The chain's CDR3 is CSARWTGAYEQYF.

The chain is built from TRBV6-2 or TRBV6-3 and TRBJ2-7; TCRdb's D call of TRBD1 is untestable without DNA. Germline-derived CDR1 and CDR2 are MNHEY and SVGEGT. This CDR3 spans 16 amino acids. This chain's CDR3 is CASSYSSGDPTYEQYF.

V gene TRBV19 combines with J gene TRBJ2-2; checking the TCRdb D call of TRBD1 is not possible without DNA. The germline CDR1 and CDR2 sequences are LNHDA and SQIVND (reference sequence). The CDR3 sequence is 15 residues long. The CDR3 protein is CASSIGDRGYGELFF.

This sequence joins TRBV5-1 and TRBJ2-7; TCRdb reports TRBD1, a call that lacks DNA to check it against. CDR3 size: 14 residues. Germline V CDR1 and CDR2: SGHRS, YFSETQ. CDR3 in amino acids: CASSLNRVAYEQYF.

The chain couples TRBV3-1 to TRBJ2-1. The CDR3 has 16 amino acids. The germline V gene has CDR1 LGHDT and CDR2 YNNKEL (reference sequence). This chain's CDR3 is CASSQLLGAAYNEQFF.

The rearrangement joins TRBV7-3 to TRBJ2-2; without DNA, the TCRdb call of TRBD2 cannot be checked. Germline V CDR1 and CDR2: SGHTA, FQGTGA. The CDR3 is 14 amino acids. This chain's CDR3 is CASNSGTGTGELFF.